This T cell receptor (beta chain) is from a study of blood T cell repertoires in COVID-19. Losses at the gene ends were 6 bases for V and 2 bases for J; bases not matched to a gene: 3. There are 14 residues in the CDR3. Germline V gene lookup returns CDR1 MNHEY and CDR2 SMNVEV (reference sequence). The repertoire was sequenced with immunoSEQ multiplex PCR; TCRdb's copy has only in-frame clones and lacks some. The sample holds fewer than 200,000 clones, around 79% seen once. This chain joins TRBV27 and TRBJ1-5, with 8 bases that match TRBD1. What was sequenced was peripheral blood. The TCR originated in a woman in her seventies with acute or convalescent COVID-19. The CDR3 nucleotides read TGTGCCAGCAGCACGACAGGGGGCAATCAGCCCCAGCATTTT. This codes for CASSTTGGNQPQHF.